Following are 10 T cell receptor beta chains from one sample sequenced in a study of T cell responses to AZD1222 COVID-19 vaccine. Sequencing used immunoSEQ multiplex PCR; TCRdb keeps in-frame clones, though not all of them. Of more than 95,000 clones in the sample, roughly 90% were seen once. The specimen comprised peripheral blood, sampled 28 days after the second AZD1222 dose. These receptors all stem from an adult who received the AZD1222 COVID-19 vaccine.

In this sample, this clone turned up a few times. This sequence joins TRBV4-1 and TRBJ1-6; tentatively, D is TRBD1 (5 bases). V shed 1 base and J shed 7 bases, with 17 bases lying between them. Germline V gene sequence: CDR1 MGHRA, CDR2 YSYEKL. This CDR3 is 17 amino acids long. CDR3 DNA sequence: TGCGCCAGCAGCCAAGGGACCGCCGGGACGGGGAATTCACCCCTCCACTTT. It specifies CASSQGTAGTGNSPLHF.

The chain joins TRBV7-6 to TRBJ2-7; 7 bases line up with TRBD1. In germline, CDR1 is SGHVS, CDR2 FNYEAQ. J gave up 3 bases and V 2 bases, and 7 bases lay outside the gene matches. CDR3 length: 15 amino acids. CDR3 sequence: CASSLSLTGRYEQYF. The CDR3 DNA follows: TGTGCCAGCAGCTTATCCCTGACAGGGCGCTACGAGCAGTACTTC.

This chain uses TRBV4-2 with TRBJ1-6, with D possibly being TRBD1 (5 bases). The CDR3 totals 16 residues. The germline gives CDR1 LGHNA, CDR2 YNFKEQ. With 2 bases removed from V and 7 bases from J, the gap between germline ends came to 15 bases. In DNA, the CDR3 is TGTGCCAGCAGCCAACACAACGGGGGGGGAAATTCACCCCTCCACTTT. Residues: CASSQHNGGGNSPLHF.

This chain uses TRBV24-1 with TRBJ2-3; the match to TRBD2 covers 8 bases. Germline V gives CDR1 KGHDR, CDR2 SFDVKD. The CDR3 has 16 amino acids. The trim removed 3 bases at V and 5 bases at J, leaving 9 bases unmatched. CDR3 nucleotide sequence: TGTGCCACCAGTGATCCGGGGGCGGGGGGCGTAGATACGCAGTATTTT. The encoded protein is CATSDPGAGGVDTQYF.

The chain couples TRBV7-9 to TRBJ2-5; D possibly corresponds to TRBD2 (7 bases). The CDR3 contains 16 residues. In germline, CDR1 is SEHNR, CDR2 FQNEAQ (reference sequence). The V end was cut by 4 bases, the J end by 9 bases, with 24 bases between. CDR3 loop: CASSSGLWGLSGAQYF. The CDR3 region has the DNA TGTGCCAGCAGCTCGGGACTATGGGGGCTGAGTGGAGCCCAGTACTTC.

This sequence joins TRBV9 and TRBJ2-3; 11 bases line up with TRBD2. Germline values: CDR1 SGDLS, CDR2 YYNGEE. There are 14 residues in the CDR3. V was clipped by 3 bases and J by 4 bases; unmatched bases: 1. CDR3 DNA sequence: TGTGCCAGCAGCGCTAGCGGGAGGTCAGATACGCAGTATTTT. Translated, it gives CASSASGRSDTQYF.

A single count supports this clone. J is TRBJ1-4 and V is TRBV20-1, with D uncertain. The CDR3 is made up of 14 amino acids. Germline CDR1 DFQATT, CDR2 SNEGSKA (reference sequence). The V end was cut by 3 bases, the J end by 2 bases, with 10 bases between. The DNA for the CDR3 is TGCAGTGCTAGTGGGTATCGGACTAATGAAAAACTGTTTTTT. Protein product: CSASGYRTNEKLFF.

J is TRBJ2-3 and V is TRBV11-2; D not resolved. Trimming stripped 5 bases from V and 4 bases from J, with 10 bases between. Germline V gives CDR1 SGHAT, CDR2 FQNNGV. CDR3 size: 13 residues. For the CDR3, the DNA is TGTGCCAGCAGCCGTAACAGCCCAGATACGCAGTATTTT. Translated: CASSRNSPDTQYF.

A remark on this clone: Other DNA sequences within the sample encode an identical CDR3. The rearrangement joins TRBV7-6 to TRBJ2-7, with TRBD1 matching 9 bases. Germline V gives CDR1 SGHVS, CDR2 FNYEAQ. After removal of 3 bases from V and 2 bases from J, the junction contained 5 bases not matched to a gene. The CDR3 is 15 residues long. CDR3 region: CASSFGTGLTYEQYF. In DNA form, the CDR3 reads TGTGCCAGCAGCTTTGGGACAGGGCTTACCTACGAGCAGTACTTC.

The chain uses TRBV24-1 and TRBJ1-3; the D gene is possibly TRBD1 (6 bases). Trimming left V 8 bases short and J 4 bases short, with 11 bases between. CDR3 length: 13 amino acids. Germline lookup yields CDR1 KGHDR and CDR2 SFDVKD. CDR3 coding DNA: TGTGCCACCAACAGGGCTAAGGGAAACACCATATATTTT. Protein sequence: CATNRAKGNTIYF.